This TCR beta chain originates from a study of CD8 T cells in ankylosing spondylitis. Generation of TCR beta libraries employed quantitative 5'-RACE incorporating molecular barcodes. TCRdb passed the 5' RACE reads through MiXCR, listing each CDR3 protein once. This sample has over 450,000 distinct CDR3 sequences, with approximately 11% found just once. The CDR3 extends over 19 amino acids. Germline CDR1 is SGHAT and CDR2 is FQDESV (reference sequence). The V end lost 1 base, the J end lost 1 base, and 17 bases lay between the germline ends. Overall study results and limits: Significant enrichment of disease-linked clones was reportedly seen in matched ankylosing spondylitis synovial fluid. Ankylosing spondylitis blood appeared to carry a characteristic TCR beta motif of seven to nine highly homologous variants.

With regard to this clonotype: Antigen unknown.

The TCR originated in a male donor with ankylosing spondylitis. The specimen was blood, either unsorted or a sorted T cell fraction (not recorded which). V gene TRBV11-1 combines with J gene TRBJ2-6; no definite D call. The CDR3 bases are TGTGCCAGCAGCTTAGGTTTAGGCTTCCCTGGGTCTGGGGCCAACGTCCTGACTTTC. Translated: CASSLGLGFPGSGANVLTF.